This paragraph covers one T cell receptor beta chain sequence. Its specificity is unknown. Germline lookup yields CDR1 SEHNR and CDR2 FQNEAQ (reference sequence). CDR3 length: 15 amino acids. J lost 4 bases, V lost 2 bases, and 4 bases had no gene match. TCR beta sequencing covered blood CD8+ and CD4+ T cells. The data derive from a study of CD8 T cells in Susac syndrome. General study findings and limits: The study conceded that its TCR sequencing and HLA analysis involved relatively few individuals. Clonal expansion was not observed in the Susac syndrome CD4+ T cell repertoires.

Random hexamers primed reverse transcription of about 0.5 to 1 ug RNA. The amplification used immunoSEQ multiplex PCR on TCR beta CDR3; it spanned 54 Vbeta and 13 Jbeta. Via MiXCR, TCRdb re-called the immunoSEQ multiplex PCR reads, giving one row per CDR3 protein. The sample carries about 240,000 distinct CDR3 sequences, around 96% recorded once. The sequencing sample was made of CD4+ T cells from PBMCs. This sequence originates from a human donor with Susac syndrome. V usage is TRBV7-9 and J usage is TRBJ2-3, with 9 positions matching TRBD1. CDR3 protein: CASSLTRQGADTQYF. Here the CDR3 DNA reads TGTGCCAGCAGCTTAACAAGACAGGGGGCAGATACGCAGTATTTT.